Included here is one T cell receptor beta chain sequence, with context. Its specificity is unknown. Germline loops: CDR1 SGHVS, CDR2 FQNEAQ. V lost 2 bases and J 8 bases, leaving 15 bases between the germline ends. This CDR3 contains 14 residues. This sample was included in a study of immune evolution from preneoplasia to lung adenocarcinoma. TCRdb's table, derived via immunoSEQ multiplex PCR, lists solely in-frame clones and lacks some. The sample lists around 4,000 clones; 75% to 85% were seen once. Whole-study findings and limits: Top clone share appeared to fall from AAH through AIS, MIA, adenocarcinoma. Later-stage lesions appeared to have more T cells, more diversity, less clonality.

Two lung cancer pathologists independently confirmed each histologic diagnosis. Nucleic acids came from premalignant or tumor cells enriched by macro-dissection. The sample consisted of FFPE minimally invasive lung adenocarcinoma tissue. The sequence was obtained from a person in their sixties or seventies with lung adenocarcinoma. The rearrangement links TRBV7-8 to TRBJ1-1; tentative D call: TRBD1 (6 bases). In DNA form, the CDR3 reads TGTGCCAGCAGCTTATTAGGGGGGGGGCTCGAAGCTTTCTTT. This sequence encodes CASSLLGGGLEAFF.